Shown below are 25 T cell receptor beta chains from a single sample sequenced in a study of blood T cell repertoires in COVID-19. Clones were read by immunoSEQ multiplex PCR, and TCRdb kept only the in-frame ones, dropping some. Of around 150,000 clones in the sample, 78% are singletons; the top ten hold roughly 9.7%. The sample comprised peripheral blood. These receptors were obtained from a man aged 60 to 69 who had recovered from COVID-19.

The chain couples TRBV4-3 to TRBJ2-3; 10 nucleotides agree with TRBD2. V lost 4 bases to trimming and J lost 2 bases; unmatched junction nucleotides: 6. The CDR3 is 16 amino acids. Germline V gives CDR1 LGHNA, CDR2 YSLEER. CDR3 region: CASSLSSGRATDTQYF. The CDR3 DNA is TGCGCCAGCAGCCTTTCAAGCGGGAGGGCCACAGATACGCAGTATTTT.

This clone was observed a single time. This CDR3 is also generated by other DNA sequences in the sample. The chain has TRBV9 and TRBJ2-2; D is perhaps TRBD1 (6 bases). V was clipped by 0 bases and J by 5 bases, with 8 bases between them. In germline, CDR1 is SGDLS, CDR2 YYNGEE. CDR3 length: 14 amino acids. The CDR3 nucleotides are TGTGCCAGCAGCGTAGCAGGGGTTACCGGGGAGCTGTTTTTT. This translates into CASSVAGVTGELFF.

The chain uses TRBV2 and TRBJ2-2; the D is unclear. V gave up 4 bases and J gave up 6 bases, with 9 bases separating them. This CDR3 is 13 amino acids long. The V gene's germline CDR1 is SNHLY and CDR2 FYNNEI. Here the CDR3 reads CASSASEAGELFF. The CDR3 nucleotides are TGTGCCAGCAGTGCTTCCGAGGCCGGGGAGCTGTTTTTT.

This chain links TRBV30 with TRBJ2-7; TRBD2 agrees at 9 bases. Unmatched junction bases numbered 6, after V lost 2 bases and J lost 1 base. Germline V gene data show CDR1 as GTSNPN and CDR2 as SVGIG (reference sequence). This CDR3 is 15 amino acids long. The chain's CDR3 is CAWSLGLAGSYEQYF. The CDR3, as DNA: TGTGCCTGGAGTCTTGGGCTAGCGGGGTCCTACGAGCAGTACTTC.

This rearrangement joins TRBV10-3 to TRBJ1-5; 7 bases fit TRBD1. Germline V CDR1 and CDR2: ENHRY, SYGVKD. The CDR3 is made up of 13 amino acids. V lost 10 bases to trimming and J lost 6 bases; unmatched junction nucleotides: 9. CDR3 DNA sequence: TGTGCCACCAGACAGGGACGAACTCAGCCCCAGCATTTT. Translating gives CATRQGRTQPQHF.

This clone was seen once. V is TRBV19 and J is TRBJ1-5; 10 bases line up with TRBD1. The CDR3 is 13 amino acids. V trimming: 6 bases; J trimming: 5 bases; junction bases outside the gene matches: 1. CDR1 is LNHDA, CDR2 SQIVND, per germline (reference sequence). The CDR3 is CASRTGGDQPQHF. For the CDR3, the DNA is TGTGCCAGTAGGACAGGGGGCGATCAGCCCCAGCATTTT. Full variable domain (missing parts from reference TRBV19 and TRBJ1-5): DGGITQSPKYLFRKEGQNVTLSCEQNLNHDAMYWYRQDPGQGLRLIYYSQIVNDFQKGDIAEGYSVSREKKESFPLTVTSAQKNPTAFYLCASRTGGDQPQHFGDGTRLSIL.

The rearrangement uses TRBV27 and TRBJ2-7; 9 positions agree with TRBD2. Germline CDR1 and CDR2: MNHEY and SMNVEV (reference sequence). The CDR3 has 15 amino acids. The trim removed 6 bases at V and 6 bases at J, leaving 12 bases unmatched. This CDR3 is CASRAREGRPLEQYF. The CDR3 DNA is TGTGCCAGCAGGGCGCGGGAGGGCCGCCCACTCGAGCAGTACTTC.

The rearrangement uses TRBV19 and TRBJ2-7; 9 nucleotides match TRBD1. The CDR3 is 14 amino acids. The J segment lost 7 bases and the V segment lost 5 bases, leaving 9 bases of the junction unmatched. In germline, CDR1 is LNHDA, CDR2 SQIVND (reference sequence). The DNA of the CDR3 is TGTGCCAGTAGTCCCGGGACAGGGACGAAAGAGCAGTACTTC. This codes for CASSPGTGTKEQYF. Based on the CDR3 plus reference TRBV19 and TRBJ2-7, the full variable domain is DGGITQSPKYLFRKEGQNVTLSCEQNLNHDAMYWYRQDPGQGLRLIYYSQIVNDFQKGDIAEGYSVSREKKESFPLTVTSAQKNPTAFYLCASSPGTGTKEQYFGPGTRLTVT.

The chain couples TRBV7-2 to TRBJ1-5; 8 bases are shared with TRBD1. This CDR3 has 15 residues. The germline V gene encodes CDR1 SGHTA and CDR2 FQGNSA. Trimming took 5 bases from V and 5 from J; bases not matched to a gene: 8. This chain's CDR3 is CASSLRTGRDQPQHF. CDR3 DNA sequence: TGTGCCAGCAGCCTTCGGACAGGGAGGGATCAGCCCCAGCATTTT.

Written as DNA, the CDR3 is TGTGCCAGCAGCTTATCCTTAGTGGGCCGCTGGGAGACCCAGTACTTC. It specifies CASSLSLVGRWETQYF. V and J are TRBV7-2 and TRBJ2-5; D unclear. Germline values: CDR1 SGHTA, CDR2 FQGNSA. This CDR3 is built from 16 residues. The V gene lost 2 bases and the J gene lost 5 bases, with 18 bases spanning the gap.

The rearrangement uses TRBV7-9 and TRBJ2-7, with 12 bases matching TRBD2. Trimming at V came to 5 bases and at J to 3 bases, leaving 5 bases not matched to a gene. The germline V gene encodes CDR1 SEHNR and CDR2 FQNEAQ (reference sequence). The CDR3 contains 15 residues. CDR3 region: CASSRTSGAVYEQYF. The CDR3 nucleotides read TGTGCCAGCAGCCGGACTAGCGGGGCGGTCTACGAGCAGTACTTC.

The rearrangement joins TRBV5-1 to TRBJ2-7, with TRBD1 as a possible D gene (7 bases). Germline CDR1 and CDR2: SGHRS and YFSETQ. The CDR3 runs 19 residues. Between the trimmed V and J ends, which lost 2 bases and 2 bases, there was a span of 26 bases. The CDR3 loop is CASSLNLRGGGTETYEQYF. Written as DNA, the CDR3 is TGCGCCAGCAGCTTAAATCTGAGGGGTGGCGGGACAGAAACCTACGAGCAGTACTTC.

The V call is TRBV10-2, the J call TRBJ1-2, with 8 bases fitting TRBD1. This CDR3 spans 17 amino acids. In germline, CDR1 is WSHSY, CDR2 SAAADI. Trimming took 0 bases from V and 2 from J; bases not matched to a gene: 8. The CDR3 region has the DNA TGCGCCAGCAGTGAGTCGCGGACAGGGAAGGTCAACTATGGCTACACCTTC. Its protein is CASSESRTGKVNYGYTF.

The V call is TRBV28, the J call TRBJ2-5; 13 bases line up with TRBD2. The CDR3 has 18 residues. Germline CDR1 and CDR2: MDHEN and SYDVKM. V was clipped by 4 bases and J by 2 bases; unmatched bases: 10. CDR3 loop: CASSSPPGLAGAQETQYF. Written as DNA, the CDR3 is TGTGCCAGCAGTTCGCCCCCAGGACTAGCGGGAGCGCAAGAGACCCAGTACTTC.

This clone was seen only once. In nucleotides, the CDR3 is TGTGCCTGGAAGGAGGGGACGAACACTGAAGCTTTCTTT. Its translation: CAWKEGTNTEAFF. This chain links TRBV30 with TRBJ1-1, with D possibly matching TRBD1 (5 bases). The CDR3 totals 13 residues. V lost 4 bases and J lost 1, with 10 bases in between. Germline V gives CDR1 GTSNPN, CDR2 SVGIG (reference sequence).

The chain couples TRBV28 to TRBJ2-5; TRBD2 matches at 8 bases. The CDR3 contains 14 residues. The germline V gene encodes CDR1 MDHEN and CDR2 SYDVKM. Trimming took 7 bases from V and 1 from J; bases not matched to a gene: 5. The chain's CDR3 is CASTTGGAQETQYF. CDR3 coding DNA: TGTGCCAGCACCACCGGGGGGGCCCAAGAGACCCAGTACTTC.

The V and J genes are TRBV27 and TRBJ2-4, with D possibly matching TRBD1 (6 bases). Trimming left V 6 bases short and J 6 bases short, with 15 bases between. CDR3 size: 14 residues. CDR1 is MNHEY, CDR2 SMNVEV, per germline (reference sequence). CDR3 residues: CASSPTGSRNIQYF. The CDR3 nucleotides read TGTGCCAGCAGCCCTACAGGGTCCAGAAACATTCAGTACTTC.

The chain carries TRBV19 and TRBJ2-5; 7 nucleotides agree with TRBD2. V trimming: 3 bases; J trimming: 5 bases; junction bases outside the gene matches: 6. Germline V gives CDR1 LNHDA, CDR2 SQIVND (reference sequence). This CDR3 contains 14 residues. The CDR3: CASSMEPGGETQYF. CDR3 sequence (DNA): TGTGCCAGTAGTATGGAGCCGGGGGGTGAGACCCAGTACTTC.

This chain connects TRBV4-1 to TRBJ2-5; perhaps TRBD1 as D (5 bases). The germline CDR1 and CDR2 sequences are MGHRA and YSYEKL. This CDR3 comprises 14 residues. Trimming took 1 base from V and 4 from J, leaving 10 bases between them. The CDR3 protein is CASSQVNQGETQYF. In DNA form, the CDR3 reads TGCGCCAGCAGCCAAGTTAATCAGGGAGAGACCCAGTACTTC.

The chain recombines TRBV18 with TRBJ1-2; D is unresolved. V was pared by 10 bases and J by 3 bases, with 24 bases between. Germline loops: CDR1 KGHSH, CDR2 LQKENI. This CDR3 spans 16 amino acids. CDR3 amino acids: CATLRMMELRDYGYTF. The CDR3 nucleotides read TGTGCCACCTTGCGGATGATGGAACTACGGGACTATGGCTACACCTTC.

The chain is built from TRBV6-5 and TRBJ2-5; 7 positions agree with TRBD1. This CDR3 contains 14 residues. Trimming at V came to 5 bases and at J to 5 bases, leaving 8 bases not matched to a gene. Germline V gene data show CDR1 as MNHEY and CDR2 as SVGAGI. DNA of the CDR3: TGTGCCAGCAGTCGAAAGACAGGGTTGGAGACCCAGTACTTC. This codes for CASSRKTGLETQYF.

This clone has ten or more counts. The chain uses TRBV6-5 and TRBJ1-1, with TRBD1 as a possible D gene (5 bases). The V end lost 2 bases, the J end lost 11 bases, and 12 bases lay between the germline ends. Germline V gene lookup returns CDR1 MNHEY and CDR2 SVGAGI. The CDR3 has 12 residues. The CDR3 DNA reads as TGTGCCAGCAGTTACAGGGGTTCAGCGGCTTTCTTT. It specifies CASSYRGSAAFF.

The rearrangement joins TRBV19 to TRBJ1-1, with D perhaps matching TRBD1 (6 bases). In germline, CDR1 is LNHDA, CDR2 SQIVND (reference sequence). CDR3 size: 15 residues. Trimming cost V 3 bases and J 7 bases, with 18 bases left between them. In nucleotides, the CDR3 is TGTGCCAGTAGTATGAGGGTTTTACCGGGACATGAAGCTTTCTTT. It translates to CASSMRVLPGHEAFF.

The chain couples TRBV2 to TRBJ2-5, with D possibly being TRBD1 (5 bases). CDR1 and CDR2 (germline): SNHLY, FYNNEI. V lost 4 bases and J 4 bases, leaving 13 bases between the germline ends. This CDR3 comprises 14 residues. In nucleotides, the CDR3 is TGTGCCAGCAGTGGGGATGGGGCTGGAGAGACCCAGTACTTC. This codes for CASSGDGAGETQYF.

The V call is TRBV5-6, the J call TRBJ2-1; 8 bases are a match to TRBD1. V was clipped by 0 bases and J by 7 bases; unmatched bases: 6. CDR3 length equals 15 residues. Germline-derived CDR1 and CDR2 are SGHDT and YYEEEE. As DNA, the CDR3 is TGTGCCAGCAGCTTGGAGGCAGGGGGCTGGAATGAGCAGTTCTTC. It yields the protein CASSLEAGGWNEQFF.